This paragraph covers one T cell receptor (beta chain) sequence. Its matching antigen is unknown. This sample is drawn from a study of CD8 T cell repertoires and HIV-1 epitope variants. The overall study: Twenty-five autologous and known Gag and Nef epitope variant peptides each stimulated T cells separately. 1M T cells were kept uncultured as a baseline.

CDR3 length: 15 amino acids. Germline-derived CDR1 and CDR2 are SGHAT and FQNNGV. V shed 5 bases and J 4 bases; nucleotides not matched to a gene: 8. The assay was immunoSEQ multiplex PCR, and TCRdb's table has in-frame clones only and misses some. The profile shows about 5,200 clones, roughly 70% of them singletons. Study findings and constraints: Beta chains alone show antigen proliferation, not cytokine profile or function. Most of the nine antigen-specific clonotypes appeared cross-reactive to autologous or escape variants.

This receptor was identified in a male donor with HIV. The chain carries TRBV11-2 and TRBJ1-5; TRBD1 matches at 7 bases. Input material: cultured CD8+ T cells derived from PBMCs. The DNA of the CDR3 is TGTGCCAGCAGCGCCGAGGGGGCACGGAATCAGCCCCAGCATTTT. It specifies CASSAEGARNQPQHF.